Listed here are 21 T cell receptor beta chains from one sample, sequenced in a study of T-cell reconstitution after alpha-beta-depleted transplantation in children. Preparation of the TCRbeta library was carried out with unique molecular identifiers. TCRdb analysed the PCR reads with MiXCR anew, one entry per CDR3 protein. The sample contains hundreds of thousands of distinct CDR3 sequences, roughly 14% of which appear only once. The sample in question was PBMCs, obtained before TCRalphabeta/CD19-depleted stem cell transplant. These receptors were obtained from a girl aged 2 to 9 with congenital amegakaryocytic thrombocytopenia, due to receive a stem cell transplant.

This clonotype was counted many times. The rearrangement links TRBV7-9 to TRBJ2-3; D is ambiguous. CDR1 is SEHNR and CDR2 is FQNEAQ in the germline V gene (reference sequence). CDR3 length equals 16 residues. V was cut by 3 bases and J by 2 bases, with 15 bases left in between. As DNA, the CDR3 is TGTGCCAGCAGCTTTATCCAAGGGCCTGACACAGATACGCAGTATTTT. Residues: CASSFIQGPDTDTQYF.

The CDR3 nucleotides are TGCAGTGCGATCGGGACTAGCGTTTCCTACGAGCAGTACTTC. Protein sequence: CSAIGTSVSYEQYF. The genes are TRBV20-1 and TRBJ2-7, with TRBD2 matching over 10 bases. The CDR3 has 14 amino acids. Germline V gene lookup returns CDR1 DFQATT and CDR2 SNEGSKA (reference sequence). The ends lost 6 bases at V and 1 base at J; junction bases unmatched: 6.

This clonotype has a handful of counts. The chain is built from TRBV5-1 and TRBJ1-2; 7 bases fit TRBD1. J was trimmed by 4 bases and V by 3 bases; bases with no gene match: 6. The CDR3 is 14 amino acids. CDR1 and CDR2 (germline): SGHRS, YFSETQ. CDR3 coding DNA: TGCGCCAGCAGCTCCGACAGGGCCTTCTATGGCTACACCTTC. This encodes CASSSDRAFYGYTF.

The CDR3: CASSPLVGVEGETQYF. In DNA, the CDR3 is TGTGCCAGCAGTCCCCTTGTCGGGGTGGAGGGAGAGACCCAGTACTTC. The V and J genes are TRBV27 and TRBJ2-5, with a possible D match to TRBD2 (6 bases). V shed 5 bases and J shed 4 bases, with 20 bases lying between them. CDR1 MNHEY and CDR2 SMNVEV come from the germline V gene (reference sequence). The CDR3 has 16 amino acids.

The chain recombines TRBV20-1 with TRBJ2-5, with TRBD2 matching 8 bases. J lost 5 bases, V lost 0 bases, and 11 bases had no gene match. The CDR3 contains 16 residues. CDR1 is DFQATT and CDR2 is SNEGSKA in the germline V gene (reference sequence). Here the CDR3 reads CSARDLNGRGDETQYF. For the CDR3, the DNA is TGCAGTGCTAGAGATCTCAACGGGAGGGGAGATGAGACCCAGTACTTC.

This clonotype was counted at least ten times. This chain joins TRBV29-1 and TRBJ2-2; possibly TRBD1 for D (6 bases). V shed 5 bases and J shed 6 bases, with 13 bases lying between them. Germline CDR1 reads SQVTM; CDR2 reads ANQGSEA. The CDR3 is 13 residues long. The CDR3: CSVRQGKAGELFF. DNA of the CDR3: TGCAGCGTTCGGCAGGGGAAGGCCGGGGAGCTGTTTTTT.

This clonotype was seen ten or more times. In nucleotides, the CDR3 is TGTGCCAGCTACCCGTCAGGCGGGAGTCTCCACAATGAGCAGTTCTTC. This sequence encodes CASYPSGGSLHNEQFF. V is TRBV12-3 or TRBV12-4 and J is TRBJ2-1; the match to TRBD2 covers 7 bases. J gave up 5 bases and V 8 bases, and 15 bases lay outside the gene matches. The CDR3 contains 16 residues.

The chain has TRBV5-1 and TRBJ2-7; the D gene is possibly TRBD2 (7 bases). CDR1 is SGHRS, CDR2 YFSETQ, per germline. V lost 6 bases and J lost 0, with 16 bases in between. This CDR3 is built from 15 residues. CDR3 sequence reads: CASTPLADSSYEQYF. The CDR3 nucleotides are TGCGCCAGCACCCCGCTAGCGGACAGCTCCTACGAGCAGTACTTC. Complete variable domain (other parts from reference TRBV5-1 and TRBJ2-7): KAGVTQTPRYLIKTRGQQVTLSCSPISGHRSVSWYQQTPGQGLQFLFEYFSETQRNKGNFPGRFSGRQFSNSRSEMNVSTLELGDSALYLCASTPLADSSYEQYFGPGTRLTVT.

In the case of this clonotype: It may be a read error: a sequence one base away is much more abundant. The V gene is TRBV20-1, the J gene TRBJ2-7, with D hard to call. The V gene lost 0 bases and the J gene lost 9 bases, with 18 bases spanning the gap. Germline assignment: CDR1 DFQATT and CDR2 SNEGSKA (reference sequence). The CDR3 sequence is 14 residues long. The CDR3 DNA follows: TGCAGTGCTAGAGATTTCAGGAGTCCTAGTGGGCAGTACTTC. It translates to CSARDFRSPSGQYF.

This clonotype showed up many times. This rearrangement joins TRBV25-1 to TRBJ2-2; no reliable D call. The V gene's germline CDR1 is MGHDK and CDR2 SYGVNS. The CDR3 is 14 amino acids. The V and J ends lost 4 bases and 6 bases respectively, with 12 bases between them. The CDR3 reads CASSVPGSAGELFF. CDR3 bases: TGTGCCAGCAGTGTACCGGGTTCGGCCGGGGAGCTGTTTTTT.

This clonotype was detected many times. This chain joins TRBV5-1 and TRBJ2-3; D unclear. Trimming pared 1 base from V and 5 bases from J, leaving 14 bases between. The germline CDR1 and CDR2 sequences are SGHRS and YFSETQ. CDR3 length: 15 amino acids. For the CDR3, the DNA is TGCGCCAGCAGCTTGTTAGGCGCGCGAGGAGATACGCAGTATTTT. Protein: CASSLLGARGDTQYF.

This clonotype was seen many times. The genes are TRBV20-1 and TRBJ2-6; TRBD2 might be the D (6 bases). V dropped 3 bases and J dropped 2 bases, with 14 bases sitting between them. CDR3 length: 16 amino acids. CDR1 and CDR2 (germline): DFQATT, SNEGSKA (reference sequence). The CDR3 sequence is CSASPDYYAGANVLTF. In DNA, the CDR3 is TGCAGTGCTAGCCCGGACTACTATGCTGGGGCCAACGTCCTGACTTTC.

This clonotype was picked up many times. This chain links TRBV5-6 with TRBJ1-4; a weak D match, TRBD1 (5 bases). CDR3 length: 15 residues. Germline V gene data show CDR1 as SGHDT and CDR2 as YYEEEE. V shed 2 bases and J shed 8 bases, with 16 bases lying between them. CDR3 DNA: TGTGCCAGCAGCTTATACCGGGACCGAGAAGAAAAACTGTTTTTT. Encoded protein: CASSLYRDREEKLFF.

Written as DNA, the CDR3 is TGCAGTGCTAGAGATGGAGCGGGAGTCGGTGAGACCCAGTACTTC. This codes for CSARDGAGVGETQYF. This chain uses TRBV20-1 with TRBJ2-5; TRBD2 agrees at 8 bases. The trim removed 0 bases at V and 5 bases at J, leaving 8 bases unmatched. This CDR3 has 15 residues. Germline CDR1 DFQATT, CDR2 SNEGSKA (reference sequence).

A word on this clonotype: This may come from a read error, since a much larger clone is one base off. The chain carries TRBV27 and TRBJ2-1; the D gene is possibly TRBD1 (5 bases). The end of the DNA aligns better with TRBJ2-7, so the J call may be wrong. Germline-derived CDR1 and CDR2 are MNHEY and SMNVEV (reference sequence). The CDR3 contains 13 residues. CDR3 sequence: CASSFRTNNEQYF. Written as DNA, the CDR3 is TGTGCCAGCAGTTTCCGGACAAACAATGAGCAGTACTTC.

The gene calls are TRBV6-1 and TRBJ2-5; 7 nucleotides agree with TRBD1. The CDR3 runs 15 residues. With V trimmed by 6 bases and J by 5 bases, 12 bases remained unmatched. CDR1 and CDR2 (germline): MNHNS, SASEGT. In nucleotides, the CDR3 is TGTGCCAGCAGCCTAGGGACAGTCCGAGGGGAGACCCAGTACTTC. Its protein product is CASSLGTVRGETQYF.

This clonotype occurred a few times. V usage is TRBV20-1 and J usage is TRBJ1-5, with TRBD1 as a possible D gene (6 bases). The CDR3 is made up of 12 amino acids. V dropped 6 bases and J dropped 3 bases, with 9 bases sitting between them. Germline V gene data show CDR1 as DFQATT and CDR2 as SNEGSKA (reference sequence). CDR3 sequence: CSANRVNQPQHF. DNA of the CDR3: TGCAGTGCGAACAGGGTCAATCAGCCCCAGCATTTT.

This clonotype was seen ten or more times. CDR3 loop: CASSLSVGTYEQYF. The CDR3 DNA reads TGCGCCAGCAGCTTGTCGGTCGGCACCTACGAGCAGTACTTC. The V and J genes are TRBV5-1 and TRBJ2-7; D ambiguous. Trimming removed 1 base at V and 2 bases at J, with 10 bases between. The CDR3 is 14 amino acids. Looked up from germline, CDR1 is SGHRS and CDR2 is YFSETQ.

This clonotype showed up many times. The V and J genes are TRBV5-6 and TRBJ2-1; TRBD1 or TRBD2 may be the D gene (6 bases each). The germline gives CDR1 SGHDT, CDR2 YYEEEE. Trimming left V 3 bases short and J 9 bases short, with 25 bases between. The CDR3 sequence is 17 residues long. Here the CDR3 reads CASSWGAAGTQHSEQFF. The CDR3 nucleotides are TGTGCCAGCAGCTGGGGGGCTGCCGGGACTCAGCATAGTGAGCAGTTCTTC.

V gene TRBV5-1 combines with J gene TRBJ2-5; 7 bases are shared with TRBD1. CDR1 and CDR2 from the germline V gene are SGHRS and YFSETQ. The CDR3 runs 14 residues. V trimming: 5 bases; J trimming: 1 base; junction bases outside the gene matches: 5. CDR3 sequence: CASSMPGGQETQYF. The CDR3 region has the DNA TGCGCCAGCAGTATGCCAGGGGGCCAAGAGACCCAGTACTTC.

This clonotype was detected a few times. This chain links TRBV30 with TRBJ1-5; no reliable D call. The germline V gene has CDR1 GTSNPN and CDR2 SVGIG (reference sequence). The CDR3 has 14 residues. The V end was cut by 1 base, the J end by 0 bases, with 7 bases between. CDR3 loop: CAWSGGVSNQPQHF. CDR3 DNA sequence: TGTGCCTGGAGTGGTGGGGTTAGCAATCAGCCCCAGCATTTT.